Below, 14 T cell receptor beta chains from the same sample are listed, as sequenced in a study of cytomegalovirus exposure and HLA in healthy donors (dated by TCRdb to 2017 to 2019). The library was produced with the immunoSEQ multiplex PCR assay. The multiplex PCR relied on a mix of 60 forward primers for TCR Vbeta segments and 13 reverse primers for TCR Jbeta segments. TCRdb's version of the immuneACCESS table is confined to in-frame rearrangements and falls short of the full clone set. An unresolved V gene accounts for under half of the shortfall where checked; the remainder is of unknown origin. The sample has about 190,000 clones on record, about 90% of them singletons. About 1.2% of the sample rests with the top ten. What was sequenced was PBMCs. The receptors come from a man aged 25-40 years in good health and CMV-seronegative.

The chain recombines TRBV5-1 with TRBJ1-1, with 7 bases fitting TRBD1. The CDR3 runs to 13 residues. Germline V gene data show CDR1 as SGHRS and CDR2 as YFSETQ. Trimming took 2 bases from V and 7 from J; bases not matched to a gene: 5. CDR3 sequence (DNA): TGCGCCAGCAGCTTCATTTGGACAGGTGAAGCTTTCTTT. Translating gives CASSFIWTGEAFF. The entire variable domain, with the rest obtained from reference TRBV5-1 and TRBJ1-1, is as follows: KAGVTQTPRYLIKTRGQQVTLSCSPISGHRSVSWYQQTPGQGLQFLFEYFSETQRNKGNFPGRFSGRQFSNSRSEMNVSTLELGDSALYLCASSFIWTGEAFFGQGTRLTVV.

This clone was seen just once. The gene calls are TRBV5-1 and TRBJ2-1, with D possibly being TRBD2 (6 bases). The CDR3 consists of 15 residues. CDR1 and CDR2 (germline): SGHRS, YFSETQ. Trimming cost V 4 bases and J 6 bases, with 17 bases left between them. The CDR3 spells CASSKLAVSANEQFF. CDR3 bases: TGCGCCAGCAGCAAACTAGCCGTGTCGGCCAATGAGCAGTTCTTC.

In regard to this clone: The same CDR3 arises from other DNA sequences in this sample as well. The genes are TRBV5-6 and TRBJ1-2; D perhaps matches TRBD1 (5 bases). This CDR3 comprises 13 residues. The ends were cut back, 1 base at V and 3 bases at J, with 7 bases in the middle. Germline-derived CDR1 and CDR2 are SGHDT and YYEEEE. The CDR3 bases are TGTGCCAGCAGCTTGAGGGGTTACTATGGCTACACCTTC. It specifies CASSLRGYYGYTF. The variable domain in full, completed from reference TRBV5-6 and TRBJ1-2, reads DAGVTQSPTHLIKTRGQQVTLRCSPKSGHDTVSWYQQALGQGPQFIFQYYEEEERQRGNFPDRFSGHQFPNYSSELNVNALLLGDSALYLCASSLRGYYGYTFGSGTRLTVV.

This clone was seen more than once but under ten times. The chain carries TRBV2 and TRBJ2-3, with 10 bases that match TRBD1. Trimming removed 6 bases from V and 1 base from J; junction bases left unmatched: 4. The germline gives CDR1 SNHLY, CDR2 FYNNEI. CDR3 length: 15 residues. The CDR3 DNA reads as TGTGCCAGCAGCCAAGGGACAGGGGGCACAGATACGCAGTATTTT. Residues: CASSQGTGGTDTQYF.

This clone was recorded only once. The chain uses TRBV4-1 and TRBJ1-1; D uncertain. CDR1 MGHRA and CDR2 YSYEKL come from the germline V gene. V was trimmed by 1 base and J by 3 bases, leaving 6 bases between them. This CDR3 region has 13 residues. The CDR3 DNA reads as TGCGCCAGCAGCCAAGCTTCTGACACTGAAGCTTTCTTT. Protein sequence: CASSQASDTEAFF.

This chain links TRBV5-1 with TRBJ2-5; 12 bases agree with TRBD1. The J segment lost 5 bases and the V segment lost 2 bases, leaving 13 bases of the junction unmatched. The CDR3 consists of 18 residues. Per germline, CDR1 SGHRS and CDR2 YFSETQ. CDR3 region: CASSFLSGTGGSGETQYF. The CDR3 nucleotides read TGCGCCAGCAGCTTTCTTTCCGGGACAGGGGGCAGCGGGGAGACCCAGTACTTC.

Remarks on this clone: At one of its ends the junction is not consistent with the germline gene, which may arise from a read error. This chain uses TRBV7-9 with TRBJ1-6; D perhaps matches TRBD1 (5 bases). CDR1 is SEHNR and CDR2 is FQNEAQ in the germline V gene (reference sequence). This CDR3 comprises 12 residues. The CDR3 DNA follows: TGTTCCAGCAGCCGGGGGGATTCACCCCTCCACTTT. This translates into CSSSRGDSPLHF.

The chain carries TRBV27 and TRBJ1-4, with D unresolved. V was cut by 2 bases and J by 0 bases, with 7 bases left in between. This CDR3 has 15 amino acids. Germline CDR1 is MNHEY and CDR2 is SMNVEV (reference sequence). The CDR3 here is CASSLGTATNEKLFF. The CDR3 DNA follows: TGTGCCAGCAGTTTAGGTACAGCAACTAATGAAAAACTGTTTTTT.

The rearrangement joins TRBV5-1 to TRBJ2-1, with 13 bases lining up with TRBD2. J lost 3 bases, V lost 7 bases, and 4 bases had no gene match. CDR1 is SGHRS and CDR2 is YFSETQ in the germline V gene. There are 15 residues in the CDR3. CDR3 protein: CASGLAGDFYNEQFF. The DNA for the CDR3 is TGCGCCAGCGGACTAGCGGGGGACTTCTACAATGAGCAGTTCTTC.

This chain links TRBV7-6 with TRBJ2-1; maybe TRBD2 (5 bases). The germline V gene has CDR1 SGHVS and CDR2 FNYEAQ. Trimming took 2 bases from V and 0 from J, leaving 8 bases between them. This CDR3 contains 15 residues. This CDR3 is CASSLRGGSYNEQFF. DNA for the CDR3: TGTGCCAGCAGCTTACGCGGAGGCTCCTACAATGAGCAGTTCTTC.

This chain uses TRBV7-9 with TRBJ2-1; 7 bases align to TRBD1. CDR1 and CDR2 (germline): SEHNR, FQNEAQ (reference sequence). The CDR3 sequence is 13 residues long. Germline trimming cut 8 bases from V and 6 bases from J; bases unmatched to any gene: 7. In DNA form, the CDR3 reads TGTGCCAGCCTGGAGGCAGGGGGCAATGAGCAGTTCTTC. Translating gives CASLEAGGNEQFF.

This clone occurred once. The V call is TRBV27, the J call TRBJ2-7, with D maybe TRBD2 (5 bases). Trimming stripped 5 bases from V and 6 bases from J, with 8 bases between. CDR1 and CDR2 from the germline V gene are MNHEY and SMNVEV (reference sequence). There are 11 residues in the CDR3. The CDR3 loop reads CASSTGSEQYF. The CDR3 nucleotides are TGTGCCAGCAGTACGGGGTCCGAGCAGTACTTC.

The rearrangement links TRBV6-1 to TRBJ2-7; maybe TRBD1 (6 bases). Germline V lookup: CDR1 MNHNS, CDR2 SASEGT. V lost 7 bases and J 0 bases, leaving 13 bases between the germline ends. The CDR3 loop spans 14 amino acids. DNA of the CDR3: TGTGCCAGCAATGCCAGGGGAAACTCCTACGAGCAGTACTTC. Protein: CASNARGNSYEQYF.

The V call is TRBV19, the J call TRBJ2-2; TRBD1 agrees at 12 bases. Germline V gene lookup returns CDR1 LNHDA and CDR2 SQIVND (reference sequence). V was pared by 7 bases and J by 7 bases, with 7 bases of the junction left unmatched. The CDR3 runs to 15 residues. The chain's CDR3 is CASTTGQGASGELFF. For the CDR3, the DNA is TGTGCCAGTACCACGGGACAGGGGGCGAGCGGGGAGCTGTTTTTT.